This TCR beta chain is from a study of T cell changes during pregnancy in multiple sclerosis. Method: immunoSEQ multiplex PCR; TCRdb's copy keeps in-frame clones and lacks some. The sample contains fewer than 90,000 clones, approximately 92% of which appear only once. Germline assignment: CDR1 PRHDT and CDR2 FYEKMQ (reference sequence). The CDR3 is 15 residues long. The junction had 6 bases not matched to a gene; V was cut back by 3 bases and J by 3 bases. This material consisted of peripheral blood, taken in the first trimester of pregnancy. The receptor comes from a female donor with multiple sclerosis, enrolled in a pregnancy study. V gene TRBV13 combines with J gene TRBJ2-5; TRBD2 matches at 8 bases. Written as DNA, the CDR3 is TGTGCCAGCAGCTTTAGCGGGACTACCGAAGAGACCCAGTACTTC. Protein product: CASSFSGTTEETQYF.